What follows are 13 T cell receptor beta chains derived from one specimen sequenced in a study of blood T cell repertoires in COVID-19. Sequencing was performed with immunoSEQ multiplex PCR; in TCRdb, only in-frame clones are kept and a portion is missing. This sample has some 120,000 clones, with around 87% found just once. Sample: peripheral blood. The source of these receptors is a woman in her fifties or sixties with acute or convalescent COVID-19.

This clone came up a few times. V gene TRBV6-5 combines with J gene TRBJ1-5, with a tentative D call TRBD1 (6 bases). Looked up from germline, CDR1 is MNHEY and CDR2 is SVGAGI. V lost 4 bases, J lost 0 bases, and 7 bases lay in between. The CDR3 length is 14 residues. CDR3 sequence: CASSWTASNQPQHF. CDR3 coding DNA: TGTGCCAGCAGTTGGACAGCTAGCAATCAGCCCCAGCATTTT.

The V and J genes are TRBV18 and TRBJ2-2; 13 bases map to TRBD2. V trimming: 0 bases; J trimming: 3 bases; junction bases outside the gene matches: 7. Germline V gives CDR1 KGHSH, CDR2 LQKENI. The CDR3 has 19 residues. CDR3 nucleotide sequence: TGTGCCAGCTCACCACCGGCTGGACTAGCGGGAGTCGACACCGGGGAGCTGTTTTTT. Protein: CASSPPAGLAGVDTGELFF.

The chain links TRBV9 to TRBJ1-2, with 7 bases fitting TRBD1. The CDR3 totals 16 residues. Germline CDR1 SGDLS, CDR2 YYNGEE. J lost 6 bases, V lost 4 bases, and 15 bases had no gene match. As DNA, the CDR3 is TGTGCCAGCAGCCCACGATCCACGTCACAGGGGAATGGCTACACCTTC. Its protein is CASSPRSTSQGNGYTF.

The rearrangement joins TRBV5-1 to TRBJ2-1, with TRBD2 matching 14 bases. This CDR3 has 19 residues. After removal of 0 bases from V and 1 base from J, the junction contained 6 bases not matched to a gene. Per germline, CDR1 SGHRS and CDR2 YFSETQ. CDR3 amino acids: CASSLDGLAGGGSYNEQFF. DNA for the CDR3: TGCGCCAGCAGCTTGGACGGACTAGCGGGAGGAGGGTCCTACAATGAGCAGTTCTTC.

The genes are TRBV5-4 and TRBJ2-5; TRBD2 aligns across 8 bases. Losses at the gene ends were 5 bases for V and 5 bases for J; bases not matched to a gene: 8. The CDR3 contains 14 residues. CDR1 is SGHNT, CDR2 YYREEE, per germline (reference sequence). This CDR3 reads CASRRAGVGETQYF. Here the CDR3 DNA reads TGTGCCAGCAGGAGAGCGGGAGTAGGTGAGACCCAGTACTTC.

V usage is TRBV2 and J usage is TRBJ2-3; 8 bases match TRBD2. The V gene end was trimmed by 6 bases and the J gene end by 2 bases; junction bases not matched to a gene: 7. The germline CDR1 and CDR2 sequences are SNHLY and FYNNEI. CDR3 length: 15 amino acids. The CDR3 DNA reads as TGTGCCAGCAGCACCAGCGGGGGCCTCACAGATACGCAGTATTTT. Translating gives CASSTSGGLTDTQYF.

The rearrangement joins TRBV7-8 to TRBJ2-3; D gene ambiguous. The CDR3 totals 11 residues. The V end was cut by 3 bases, the J end by 5 bases, with 3 bases between. The germline V gene has CDR1 SGHVS and CDR2 FQNEAQ. The CDR3 DNA reads as TGTGCCAGCAGCTTTCAAGATACGCAGTATTTT. Its protein product is CASSFQDTQYF.

This sequence joins TRBV28 and TRBJ2-3; D is possibly TRBD2 (6 bases). From germline, CDR1 is MDHEN and CDR2 SYDVKM. CDR3 length: 16 residues. Trimming pared 3 bases from V and 3 bases from J, leaving 16 bases between. As DNA, the CDR3 is TGTGCCAGCAGTTTTTCGGACGGGACTGGGACAGATACGCAGTATTTT. Its translation: CASSFSDGTGTDTQYF.

This clone was recorded once. V and J are TRBV6-6 and TRBJ1-5; 12 bases are shared with TRBD1. Germline V gene data show CDR1 as MNHNY and CDR2 as SVGAGI (reference sequence). There are 14 residues in the CDR3. J was trimmed by 6 bases and V by 6 bases; bases with no gene match: 3. The CDR3 here is CASSWDRGPQPQHF. The CDR3 bases are TGTGCCAGCAGCTGGGACAGGGGGCCTCAGCCCCAGCATTTT.

This chain links TRBV18 with TRBJ1-2; a weak D match, TRBD1 (6 bases). Trimming left V 3 bases short and J 8 bases short, with 13 bases between. The CDR3 contains 13 residues. CDR1 and CDR2 (germline): KGHSH, LQKENI. The CDR3 protein is CASSPDRDTGYTF. The CDR3, as DNA: TGTGCCAGCTCACCGGACCGGGACACCGGCTACACCTTC.

CDR3 residues: CASSGRGSGQETQYF. Here the CDR3 DNA reads TGTGCCAGCAGTGGTCGCGGTAGCGGACAAGAGACCCAGTACTTC. The chain employs TRBV2 and TRBJ2-5, with a tentative D call TRBD2 (6 bases). CDR1 is SNHLY and CDR2 is FYNNEI in the germline V gene. Between the trimmed V and J ends, which lost 4 bases and 2 bases, there was a span of 14 bases. The CDR3 covers 15 residues. Variable domain in full (rest from reference TRBV2 and TRBJ2-5): EPEVTQTPSHQVTQMGQEVILRCVPISNHLYFYWYRQILGQKVEFLVSFYNNEISEKSEIFDDQFSVERPDGSNFTLKIRSTKLEDSAMYFCASSGRGSGQETQYFGPGTRLLVL.

The chain has TRBV5-4 and TRBJ1-5, with D perhaps matching TRBD1 (6 bases). The V gene's germline CDR1 is SGHNT and CDR2 YYREEE (reference sequence). CDR3 length: 15 amino acids. V was shortened by 0 bases and J by 3 bases, with 10 bases between the two germline ends. CDR3 DNA: TGTGCCAGCAGCTTGGCAGGGGAAAACAATCAGCCCCAGCATTTT. This sequence encodes CASSLAGENNQPQHF.

V usage is TRBV6-5 and J usage is TRBJ1-1; D perhaps matches TRBD1 (5 bases). Germline CDR1 MNHEY, CDR2 SVGAGI. There are 14 residues in the CDR3. The V end lost 6 bases, the J end lost 4 bases, and 15 bases lay between the germline ends. As DNA, the CDR3 is TGTGCCAGCAGCCGACCGACGGGGGGCACTGAAGCTTTCTTT. Translated, it gives CASSRPTGGTEAFF.